This T cell receptor (beta chain) is drawn from a study of CD8 T cells in ankylosing spondylitis. Study results and caveats: The clones that were linked to disease were reported to be significantly enriched in matched synovial fluid samples from ankylosing spondylitis patients. Prior work had noted some motif variants in reactive arthritis blood and synovial fluid.

Trimming removed 7 bases from V and 4 bases from J; junction bases left unmatched: 7. This CDR3 spans 14 amino acids. Quantitative barcoded 5'-RACE was used to prepare TCR beta libraries. TCRdb recomputed calls from the 5' RACE reads with MiXCR, one row per CDR3 protein. The table lists roughly 230,000 distinct CDR3 sequences, 10% of them singletons. This clonotype was seen ten or more times. Its antigen is as yet unknown. The J gene is TRBJ1-1, the V gene TRBV12-3 or TRBV12-4, with 9 bases aligning to TRBD1. This TCR came from a male donor with ankylosing spondylitis or in good health (not recorded which). The sequencing sample was made of blood, either unsorted or a sorted T cell fraction (not recorded which). The CDR3 reads CASNLGQGFTEAFF. DNA of the CDR3: TGTGCCAGCAACCTGGGACAGGGATTCACTGAAGCTTTCTTT.